What follows are 2 T cell receptor beta chains derived from one specimen sequenced in a study of metastatic and nonmetastatic thyroid tumors. Via MiXCR, TCRdb re-called the PCR reads. The table lists around 21,000 clones, approximately 37% of them singletons. No treatment had been given to any patient before thyroid surgery. Sequenced: tumor tissue. These receptors all come from a female donor with papillary thyroid cancer or a benign thyroid nodule (not recorded which). Some clones in this sample may be carry-over from other donors' samples.

The chain is built from TRBV27 and TRBJ2-3; no clear D gene. The CDR3 is made up of 11 amino acids. V lost 8 bases, J lost 2 bases, and 5 bases lay in between. CDR1 is MNHEY, CDR2 SMNVEV, per germline (reference sequence). The CDR3: CASWNTDTQYF. The DNA for the CDR3 is TGTGCCAGCTGGAACACAGATACGCAGTATTTT.

This clone has a handful of counts. The chain recombines TRBV7-2 with TRBJ1-2; 7 nucleotides line up with TRBD1. The CDR3 has 15 amino acids. The J segment lost 3 bases and the V segment lost 5 bases, leaving 9 bases of the junction unmatched. Germline CDR1 and CDR2: SGHTA and FQGNSA. As DNA, the CDR3 is TGTGCCAGCAGCCCTAGAGGGGGCGCAGACTATGGCTACACCTTC. Protein product: CASSPRGGADYGYTF.